This TCR beta chain was identified during a study of blood T cell repertoires in COVID-19. Study-level background: The United States, Italy and Spain supplied acute and convalescent COVID-19 samples. T cells, B-cell-depleted T cells, or PBMCs provided the cDNA or gDNA that served as material.

The CDR3 is made up of 11 amino acids. Between the trimmed V and J ends, which lost 8 bases and 3 bases, there was a span of 6 bases. Germline-derived CDR1 and CDR2 are SGHTA and FQGTGA. This clone showed up just a few times. In the original workflow: Nucleated cell number was recorded as an estimate derived from reference gene primer amplification. The method was immunoSEQ multiplex PCR; TCRdb's version includes in-frame clones alone and lacks a portion of them. V, J and clone size reflect that table, while D and trimming were determined from the DNA. Among roughly 71,000 clones, around 80% were seen once, and the ten largest hold around a sixth.

This rearrangement joins TRBV7-3 to TRBJ2-3; no reliable D call. The source of this sequence is a man between 65 and 79 years old who had recovered from COVID-19. Sequenced material: peripheral blood. CDR3 region: CASGTTDTQYF. The DNA for the CDR3 is TGTGCCAGCGGCACGACAGATACGCAGTATTTT. The whole variable domain, remainder taken from reference TRBV7-3 and TRBJ2-3, is GAGVSQTPSNKVTEKGKYVELRCDPISGHTALYWYRQSLGQGPEFLIYFQGTGAADDSGLPNDRFFAVRPEGSVSTLKIQRTERGDSAVYLCASGTTDTQYFGPGTRLTVL.